This entry lists 19 T cell receptor beta chains sequenced from one sample in a study of T cells in Graves' hyperthyroidism and ophthalmopathy. TCR beta CDR3 regions were amplified from RNA. A first-round RT-PCR of the TCR CDR3 used the HTBI primer set. Each CDR3 protein gets one entry after TCRdb re-called the multiplex PCR reads with MiXCR. The top ten hold around 15% of the sample, which has more than 550,000 distinct CDR3 sequences, around 16% seen once. The sample taken for sequencing was blood. The receptors originated from a man aged 50 or older with Graves' hyperthyroidism.

This clonotype was counted only a few times. The chain is built from TRBV20-1 and TRBJ1-2; D ambiguous. CDR3 length: 13 residues. Germline V gene sequence: CDR1 DFQATT, CDR2 SNEGSKA (reference sequence). V shed 3 bases and J shed 0 bases, with 8 bases lying between them. The CDR3 here is CSASDGANYGYTF. The DNA of the CDR3 is TGCAGTGCTAGTGACGGGGCTAACTATGGCTACACCTTC.

This clonotype was recorded at least ten times. This sequence joins TRBV11-2 and TRBJ2-1; the D is unclear. V gave up 8 bases and J gave up 3 bases, with 11 bases separating them. The germline V gene encodes CDR1 SGHAT and CDR2 FQNNGV. This CDR3 is built from 13 residues. The CDR3 region is CASVGSGYNEQFF. Written as DNA, the CDR3 is TGTGCCAGCGTTGGTTCGGGCTACAATGAGCAGTTCTTC.

V gene TRBV19 combines with J gene TRBJ1-1; D is perhaps TRBD1 (5 bases). V dropped 3 bases and J dropped 0 bases, with 17 bases sitting between them. There are 17 residues in the CDR3. The germline gives CDR1 LNHDA, CDR2 SQIVND (reference sequence). The CDR3 protein is CASSIWAGQLLNTEAFF. CDR3 sequence (DNA): TGTGCCAGTAGTATTTGGGCAGGGCAATTGCTGAACACTGAAGCTTTCTTT.

This clonotype was seen many times. The chain combines TRBV5-1 with TRBJ1-2, with D tentatively TRBD1 (5 bases). Germline V gene sequence: CDR1 SGHRS, CDR2 YFSETQ. Deletions cut 0 bases from V and 6 bases from J, with 15 bases between. The CDR3 spans 15 residues. The CDR3 loop reads CASSLDQGIFDGYTF. Written as DNA, the CDR3 is TGCGCCAGCAGCTTGGACCAGGGTATTTTCGATGGCTACACCTTC.

This clonotype has at least ten counts. The CDR3 DNA is TGTGCCACCTCAAAGGGGTTGAACACTGAAGCTTTCTTT. It yields the protein CATSKGLNTEAFF. The V and J genes are TRBV6-1 and TRBJ1-1, with D perhaps matching TRBD1 (5 bases). Looked up from germline, CDR1 is MNHNS and CDR2 is SASEGT. This CDR3 contains 13 residues. Trimming left V 10 bases short and J 0 bases short, with 12 bases between.

This clonotype was found many times. V usage is TRBV6-5 and J usage is TRBJ1-5; 10 positions match TRBD1. Germline V gene data show CDR1 as MNHEY and CDR2 as SVGAGI. Trimming took 0 bases from V and 2 from J; bases not matched to a gene: 1. The CDR3 extends over 16 amino acids. This chain's CDR3 is CASSYSGTGGNQPQHF. As DNA, the CDR3 is TGTGCCAGCAGTTACTCCGGGACAGGGGGCAATCAGCCCCAGCATTTT.

The sample holds many counts of this clonotype. This chain uses TRBV18 with TRBJ1-1; no clear D gene. This CDR3 region has 13 residues. From germline, CDR1 is KGHSH and CDR2 LQKENI. The V end lost 0 bases, the J end lost 5 bases, and 7 bases lay between the germline ends. The CDR3 protein is CASSPPWSTEAFF. In nucleotides, the CDR3 is TGTGCCAGCTCACCACCGTGGAGTACTGAAGCTTTCTTT.

CDR3 bases: TGTGCCAGCAGCCGGACCGGGACTAGCGGGAAGAATGAGCAGTTCTTC. The encoded protein is CASSRTGTSGKNEQFF. V and J are TRBV9 and TRBJ2-1, with 13 positions matching TRBD2. Germline CDR1 is SGDLS and CDR2 is YYNGEE. The CDR3 extends over 16 amino acids. Germline trimming cut 4 bases from V and 7 bases from J; bases unmatched to any gene: 8.

This clonotype came up once. V and J are TRBV20-1 and TRBJ2-7; 10 bases align to TRBD2. CDR1 and CDR2 from the germline V gene are DFQATT and SNEGSKA (reference sequence). The CDR3 runs 15 residues. After removal of 5 bases from V and 1 base from J, the junction contained 8 bases not matched to a gene. Written as DNA, the CDR3 is TGCAGTGCTGGACTAGCGGAAGGGGGGTCCTACGAGCAGTACTTC. Translation: CSAGLAEGGSYEQYF.

CDR3 nucleotide sequence: TGTGCCACCAGCAGAGACGGGGGGACCAATCAGCCCCAGCATTTT. Its protein product is CATSRDGGTNQPQHF. V usage is TRBV15 and J usage is TRBJ1-5, with D possibly being TRBD1 (5 bases). The V end lost 0 bases, the J end lost 3 bases, and 9 bases lay between the germline ends. Germline V CDR1 and CDR2: LNHNV, YYDKDF (reference sequence). The CDR3 consists of 15 residues. The entire variable domain, with the rest obtained from reference TRBV15 and TRBJ1-5, is as follows: DAMVIQNPRYQVTQFGKPVTLSCSQTLNHNVMYWYQQKSSQAPKLLFHYYDKDFNNEADTPDNFQSRRPNTSFCFLDIRSPGLGDTAMYLCATSRDGGTNQPQHFGDGTRLSIL.

The rearrangement uses TRBV9 and TRBJ2-3; the match to TRBD2 covers 9 bases. The germline V gene encodes CDR1 SGDLS and CDR2 YYNGEE. Germline trimming cut 0 bases from V and 6 bases from J; bases unmatched to any gene: 8. This CDR3 comprises 16 residues. CDR3 nucleotide sequence: TGTGCCAGCAGCGTAGATGCGGGAGGGCCAGGTGATACGCAGTATTTT. Translating it yields CASSVDAGGPGDTQYF.

The chain has TRBV5-1 and TRBJ2-7, with D maybe TRBD1 (6 bases). Germline V CDR1 and CDR2: SGHRS, YFSETQ. V was shortened by 0 bases and J by 6 bases, with 13 bases between the two germline ends. This CDR3 has 14 amino acids. CDR3 nucleotides: TGCGCCAGCAGCTTGGACACAGGGAACCGCGAGCAGTACTTC. It yields the protein CASSLDTGNREQYF.

The V call is TRBV29-1, the J call TRBJ1-2, with 9 bases aligning to TRBD1. Germline V gives CDR1 SQVTM, CDR2 ANQGSEA. V was clipped by 5 bases and J by 2 bases; unmatched bases: 3. The CDR3 runs 13 residues. Here the CDR3 DNA reads TGCAGCGTTCCTGGACAGGGGAACTATGGCTACACCTTC. Translating gives CSVPGQGNYGYTF.

The chain employs TRBV5-1 and TRBJ2-7; 11 bases match TRBD2. Germline values: CDR1 SGHRS, CDR2 YFSETQ. This CDR3 has 16 amino acids. V was clipped by 4 bases and J by 4 bases; unmatched bases: 10. The CDR3 DNA reads as TGCGCCAGCAGCCCGCCTAAACTAGCGGGAGTATACGAGCAGTACTTC. Translated: CASSPPKLAGVYEQYF.

In its sample, this clonotype was seen a few times. The chain recombines TRBV20-1 with TRBJ1-1; 10 bases agree with TRBD1. The germline CDR1 and CDR2 sequences are DFQATT and SNEGSKA (reference sequence). The CDR3 spans 14 residues. J was trimmed by 5 bases and V by 5 bases; bases with no gene match: 8. CDR3: CSARVDRGLTEAFF. CDR3 bases: TGCAGTGCTCGTGTCGACAGGGGGCTTACTGAAGCTTTCTTT.

The chain carries TRBV6-1 and TRBJ1-5; D not resolved. Trimming removed 10 bases from V and 0 bases from J, with 13 bases in between. The CDR3 covers 14 residues. Germline V gives CDR1 MNHNS, CDR2 SASEGT. The CDR3 coding sequence is TGTGCCACCGACGAGAGATATAGCAATCAGCCCCAGCATTTT. It specifies CATDERYSNQPQHF.

There are a few counts of this clonotype. This chain links TRBV18 with TRBJ2-2; D call uncertain. The CDR3 extends over 15 amino acids. Looked up from germline, CDR1 is KGHSH and CDR2 is LQKENI. Trimming removed 1 base at V and 3 bases at J, with 9 bases between. DNA of the CDR3: TGTGCCAGCTCACCACAACAGCCGGACACCGGGGAGCTGTTTTTT. It is translated as CASSPQQPDTGELFF.

In its sample, this clonotype was seen many times. V and J are TRBV2 and TRBJ2-7; maybe TRBD2 (5 bases). Germline V gene sequence: CDR1 SNHLY, CDR2 FYNNEI. The germline V and J ends were trimmed by 2 bases and 0 bases, with 11 bases remaining between them. The CDR3 is 15 amino acids. Here the CDR3 DNA reads TGTGCCAGCAGTGAAAGCGGTTATAGCTCCTACGAGCAGTACTTC. It translates to CASSESGYSSYEQYF.

There are many counts of this clonotype. This chain links TRBV6-2 or TRBV6-3 with TRBJ2-2; D call uncertain. Trimming cost V 3 bases and J 5 bases, with 7 bases left between them. CDR1 is MNHEY, CDR2 SVGEGT, per germline. CDR3 size: 13 residues. The CDR3 region has the DNA TGTGCCAGCAGTTATATGCGGACCGGGGAGCTGTTTTTT. Its translation is CASSYMRTGELFF.